These 32 T cell receptor beta chains came from one sample sequenced in a study of blood T cell repertoires in COVID-19. Profiled with immunoSEQ multiplex PCR; TCRdb holds only in-frame clones, not every one. Of some 100,000 clones detected, around 89% appear once; the ten largest clones hold over 15%. The sample consisted of peripheral blood. Every receptor here comes from a human donor with acute or convalescent COVID-19. The donor label of this sample is uncertain.

The chain employs TRBV5-1 and TRBJ1-5; no clear D. The CDR3 loop spans 13 amino acids. CDR1 is SGHRS, CDR2 YFSETQ, per germline. V lost 3 bases and J 5 bases, leaving 9 bases between the germline ends. The CDR3 loop is CASSYEGDQPQHF. In DNA, the CDR3 is TGCGCCAGCAGCTACGAGGGTGATCAGCCCCAGCATTTT.

V usage is TRBV5-4 and J usage is TRBJ1-2; D is perhaps TRBD1 (5 bases). The CDR3 extends over 13 amino acids. Germline CDR1 is SGHNT and CDR2 is YYREEE (reference sequence). Trimming stripped 3 bases from V and 5 bases from J, with 11 bases between. The chain's CDR3 is CASSYDRAYGYTF. The CDR3 DNA reads TGTGCCAGCAGCTACGACAGAGCGTATGGCTACACCTTC.

In DNA form, the CDR3 reads TGTGCCAGCTCACGGTATTCTCAAACATCTGGAAACACCATATATTTT. Its protein product is CASSRYSQTSGNTIYF. The rearrangement links TRBV18 to TRBJ1-3; D not certain. Germline CDR1 KGHSH, CDR2 LQKENI. V was shortened by 4 bases and J by 1 base, with 14 bases between the two germline ends. This CDR3 is 16 amino acids long.

This chain uses TRBV19 with TRBJ1-5, with 9 nucleotides matching TRBD1. There are 13 residues in the CDR3. Trimming at V came to 10 bases and at J to 6 bases, leaving 7 bases not matched to a gene. Per germline, CDR1 LNHDA and CDR2 SQIVND (reference sequence). The chain's CDR3 is CATGQGMAQPQHF. In nucleotides, the CDR3 is TGTGCCACCGGACAGGGGATGGCTCAGCCCCAGCATTTT.

Concerning this clone: Different DNA sequences within this sample yield the same CDR3. CDR3 coding DNA: TGTGCCTGGAGGAGGCAGGGCTCCTACGAGCAGTACTTC. Translating it yields CAWRRQGSYEQYF. The chain has TRBV30 and TRBJ2-7, with a possible D match to TRBD1 (5 bases). Trimming took 3 bases from V and 0 from J, leaving 9 bases between them. The length of the CDR3 is 13 residues. Germline V gene lookup returns CDR1 GTSNPN and CDR2 SVGIG (reference sequence).

This chain links TRBV6-5 with TRBJ2-7, with 11 bases fitting TRBD1. CDR1 is MNHEY and CDR2 is SVGAGI in the germline V gene. This CDR3 contains 16 residues. Trimming removed 2 bases from V and 4 bases from J; junction bases left unmatched: 7. For the CDR3, the DNA is TGTGCCAGCAGTTACCTTGCAGGACAGGGGGCATACGAGCAGTACTTC. It is translated as CASSYLAGQGAYEQYF.

This clone was observed a single time. V usage is TRBV28 and J usage is TRBJ2-7; 10 bases line up with TRBD1. V lost 7 bases and J lost 4; bases outside the gene matches: 10. CDR1 MDHEN and CDR2 SYDVKM come from the germline V gene. The CDR3 runs 15 residues. For the CDR3, the DNA is TGTGCCAGCAACGTTCCGGGACAGGGGACATACGAGCAGTACTTC. Encoded protein: CASNVPGQGTYEQYF.

V is TRBV2 and J is TRBJ1-6; 7 bases agree with TRBD1. J gave up 5 bases and V 2 bases, and 6 bases lay outside the gene matches. This CDR3 has 16 amino acids. The V gene's germline CDR1 is SNHLY and CDR2 FYNNEI. CDR3 in DNA: TGTGCCAGCAGTGAAAGGGGTCAGGGGGATAATTCACCCCTCCACTTT. Translating it yields CASSERGQGDNSPLHF. The variable domain in full, with the rest retrieved from reference TRBV2 and TRBJ1-6, is EPEVTQTPSHQVTQMGQEVILRCVPISNHLYFYWYRQILGQKVEFLVSFYNNEISEKSEIFDDQFSVERPDGSNFTLKIRSTKLEDSAMYFCASSERGQGDNSPLHFGNGTRLTVT.

With regard to this clone: The identical CDR3 is also encoded by other nucleotide sequences in the sample. The chain has TRBV28 and TRBJ1-1, with 8 bases identical to TRBD1. The CDR3 consists of 15 residues. V lost 3 bases to trimming and J lost 2 bases; unmatched junction nucleotides: 5. The germline gives CDR1 MDHEN, CDR2 SYDVKM. The CDR3 protein is CASSFGDRLNTEAFF. CDR3 DNA sequence: TGTGCCAGCAGTTTTGGGGACAGGCTCAACACTGAAGCTTTCTTT.

The chain links TRBV28 to TRBJ2-5, with D unclear. The end of the DNA fits TRBJ2-7 better, so the J call may be wrong. This CDR3 region has 14 residues. Germline V gives CDR1 MDHEN, CDR2 SYDVKM. The CDR3: CASSLSLFWYEQYF. CDR3 nucleotides: TGTGCCAGCAGTTTGAGTCTATTCTGGTACGAGCAGTACTTC.

In the case of this clone: Other DNA sequences of this sample code for an identical CDR3. The rearrangement links TRBV12-5 to TRBJ1-1, with 9 bases matching TRBD1. The CDR3 totals 12 residues. Germline CDR1 reads LGHNT; CDR2 reads FRNRAP. V trimming: 6 bases; J trimming: 9 bases; junction bases outside the gene matches: 5. The CDR3 here is CASGLGQGKAFF. In nucleotides, the CDR3 is TGTGCTAGTGGACTGGGACAGGGAAAAGCTTTCTTT. Full variable domain (outside the CDR3, taken from reference TRBV12-5 and TRBJ1-1): DARVTQTPRHKVTEMGQEVTMRCQPILGHNTVFWYRQTMMQGLELLAYFRNRAPLDDSGMPKDRFSAEMPDATLATLKIQPSEPRDSAVYFCASGLGQGKAFFGQGTRLTVV.

The chain uses TRBV24-1 and TRBJ1-2; no clear D. This CDR3 spans 12 amino acids. The V end was cut by 4 bases, the J end by 4 bases, with 6 bases between. CDR1 is KGHDR, CDR2 SFDVKD, per germline. CDR3: CATSETTYGYTF. The CDR3 DNA reads TGTGCCACCAGTGAGACAACCTATGGCTACACCTTC.

This clone has a handful of counts. The chain carries TRBV27 and TRBJ1-5, with 11 bases matching TRBD1. CDR3 length: 15 amino acids. CDR1 is MNHEY and CDR2 is SMNVEV in the germline V gene (reference sequence). The ends lost 3 bases at V and 6 bases at J; junction bases unmatched: 4. CDR3 DNA sequence: TGTGCCAGCAGTTTGGGGACAGGGGGTTTTCAGCCCCAGCATTTT. As protein: CASSLGTGGFQPQHF.

The rearrangement joins TRBV7-2 to TRBJ1-2, with 8 bases that match TRBD1. Germline CDR1 reads SGHTA; CDR2 reads FQGNSA. With V trimmed by 1 base and J by 14 bases, 15 bases remained unmatched. The length of the CDR3 is 15 residues. The CDR3 loop reads CASSLGLGAGGLWTF. The CDR3 nucleotides are TGTGCCAGCAGCTTAGGACTCGGTGCAGGGGGCCTCTGGACCTTC.

The rearrangement links TRBV6-5 to TRBJ2-2; D is possibly TRBD2 (6 bases). V lost 6 bases to trimming and J lost 7 bases, with 18 bases between them. CDR1 and CDR2 (germline): MNHEY, SVGAGI. The CDR3 is 15 amino acids. The DNA for the CDR3 is TGTGCCAGCAGGTTATGGGCAGGAGGGGACGGGGAGCTGTTTTTT. Encoded protein: CASRLWAGGDGELFF.

J is TRBJ1-4 and V is TRBV9; D not resolved. The CDR3 has 14 residues. Germline loops: CDR1 SGDLS, CDR2 YYNGEE. The ends were cut back, 3 bases at V and 6 bases at J, with 12 bases in the middle. The CDR3 DNA sequence: TGTGCCAGCAGCGCACGGAGTAATGATGAAAAACTGTTTTTT. This sequence encodes CASSARSNDEKLFF.

The gene calls are TRBV29-1 and TRBJ2-7, with D unclear. V was cut by 0 bases and J by 0 bases, with 6 bases left in between. The CDR3 sequence is 13 residues long. Germline values: CDR1 SQVTM, CDR2 ANQGSEA. For the CDR3, the DNA is TGCAGCGTTGAAGATGCCAGCTCCTACGAGCAGTACTTC. Translated, it gives CSVEDASSYEQYF.

V is TRBV18 and J is TRBJ1-4, with D possibly TRBD1 on 6 matching bases. The CDR3 extends over 15 amino acids. Germline assignment: CDR1 KGHSH and CDR2 LQKENI. V gave up 2 bases and J gave up 6 bases, with 13 bases separating them. The CDR3, as DNA: TGTGCCAGCTCACCATTCGGGGGGGCGGATGAAAAACTGTTTTTT. This translates into CASSPFGGADEKLFF.

Written as DNA, the CDR3 is TGTGCCAGCCGACAAGGGAGTCCCCCCGAAGCTTTCTTT. Translating it yields CASRQGSPPEAFF. V and J are TRBV28 and TRBJ1-1; no reliable D call. The ends were cut back, 8 bases at V and 8 bases at J, with 18 bases in the middle. CDR1 and CDR2 from the germline V gene are MDHEN and SYDVKM. This CDR3 has 13 residues.

V gene TRBV5-1 combines with J gene TRBJ1-4; 9 nucleotides agree with TRBD1. J gave up 4 bases and V 1 base, and 5 bases lay outside the gene matches. Looked up from germline, CDR1 is SGHRS and CDR2 is YFSETQ. This CDR3 spans 16 amino acids. In nucleotides, the CDR3 is TGCGCCAGCAGCTTGCCCCGGACAGGGGATAATGAAAAACTGTTTTTT. This sequence encodes CASSLPRTGDNEKLFF.

This chain connects TRBV19 to TRBJ1-1; 9 bases fit TRBD1. CDR1 LNHDA and CDR2 SQIVND come from the germline V gene (reference sequence). The CDR3 sequence is 14 residues long. V lost 5 bases to trimming and J lost 6 bases; unmatched junction nucleotides: 7. CDR3 nucleotide sequence: TGTGCCAGTAGTGAAGGACAGGGGATACCTGAAGCTTTCTTT. As protein: CASSEGQGIPEAFF.

V is TRBV30 and J is TRBJ2-3; TRBD2 aligns across 11 bases. This CDR3 has 14 residues. Germline values: CDR1 GTSNPN, CDR2 SVGIG (reference sequence). The trim removed 3 bases at V and 3 bases at J, leaving 2 bases unmatched. This chain's CDR3 is CAWRLAGGTDTQYF. For the CDR3, the DNA is TGTGCCTGGAGGTTAGCGGGGGGGACAGATACGCAGTATTTT.

This clone was detected only a few times. This rearrangement joins TRBV18 to TRBJ2-7; the D gene is possibly TRBD1 (6 bases). Germline CDR1 and CDR2: KGHSH and LQKENI. V gave up 3 bases and J gave up 2 bases, with 8 bases separating them. The CDR3 loop spans 13 amino acids. The CDR3 coding sequence is TGTGCCAGCTCACCGGGGACAACCTACGAGCAGTACTTC. Its protein product is CASSPGTTYEQYF.

J is TRBJ2-3 and V is TRBV6-4; 7 nucleotides align to TRBD1. The CDR3 totals 14 residues. The germline V gene encodes CDR1 MRHNA and CDR2 SNTAGT. The J segment lost 5 bases and the V segment lost 2 bases, leaving 4 bases of the junction unmatched. The CDR3 spells CASSDRGLLDTQYF. Written as DNA, the CDR3 is TGTGCCAGCAGTGACAGGGGGCTGTTAGATACGCAGTATTTT.

The J gene is TRBJ1-6, the V gene TRBV27; 8 bases are shared with TRBD1. Unmatched junction bases numbered 14, after V lost 2 bases and J lost 11 bases. The length of the CDR3 is 17 residues. Germline lookup yields CDR1 MNHEY and CDR2 SMNVEV (reference sequence). The CDR3 loop is CASSLRGQASLTTPLHF. The CDR3 DNA follows: TGTGCCAGCAGTTTACGGGGACAGGCTTCCCTAACTACACCCCTCCACTTT.

This chain links TRBV18 with TRBJ2-7; weak D call: TRBD2 (6 bases). Per germline, CDR1 KGHSH and CDR2 LQKENI. V lost 0 bases to trimming and J lost 6 bases, with 12 bases between them. This CDR3 contains 14 residues. The CDR3 region has the DNA TGTGCCAGCTCACCACCTAGCGGCGTCCCCGAGCAGTACTTC. Translating gives CASSPPSGVPEQYF.

J is TRBJ1-5 and V is TRBV27, with 7 bases lining up with TRBD1. The germline V gene encodes CDR1 MNHEY and CDR2 SMNVEV (reference sequence). The CDR3 contains 14 residues. With 4 bases clipped from V and 8 bases from J, the junction kept 8 bases outside the gene matches. Here the CDR3 reads CASSSGTDKKPQHF. In DNA form, the CDR3 reads TGTGCCAGCAGTTCGGGGACAGATAAGAAGCCCCAGCATTTT.

The chain links TRBV7-2 to TRBJ2-1, with 9 bases identical to TRBD2. V lost 4 bases and J lost 7; bases outside the gene matches: 5. Germline V gives CDR1 SGHTA, CDR2 FQGNSA. The CDR3 has 14 residues. CDR3 DNA: TGTGCCAGCAGCTCAGGACTAGCGAGGAATGAGCAGTTCTTC. Protein: CASSSGLARNEQFF.

The DNA for the CDR3 is TGTGCCAGCAGTCCCGGGACAGGTCAGCCCCAGCATTTT. Translating gives CASSPGTGQPQHF. The chain is built from TRBV28 and TRBJ1-5; 8 bases are a match to TRBD1. Germline V gene lookup returns CDR1 MDHEN and CDR2 SYDVKM. CDR3 size: 13 residues. The V and J ends lost 5 bases and 6 bases, in that order; junction bases with no gene match: 3.

The V call is TRBV7-9, the J call TRBJ1-5; 7 nucleotides align to TRBD1. V lost 5 bases, J lost 1 base, and 5 bases stayed unmatched. This CDR3 contains 15 residues. In germline, CDR1 is SEHNR, CDR2 FQNEAQ (reference sequence). The CDR3 DNA reads TGTGCCAGCAGCACGGGGACAGCCAGCAATCAGCCCCAGCATTTT. This encodes CASSTGTASNQPQHF.

The V call is TRBV6-5, the J call TRBJ2-5; D is unclear. This CDR3 is built from 15 residues. From germline, CDR1 is MNHEY and CDR2 SVGAGI. Trimming removed 2 bases at V and 5 bases at J, with 15 bases between. This CDR3 reads CASSYGGTSPETQYF. In nucleotides, the CDR3 is TGTGCCAGCAGTTACGGCGGCACCAGCCCGGAGACCCAGTACTTC.

The chain combines TRBV6-5 with TRBJ1-4; TRBD1 is a possible D gene (5 bases). The V end was cut by 7 bases, the J end by 4 bases, with 13 bases between. This CDR3 has 14 residues. Per germline, CDR1 MNHEY and CDR2 SVGAGI. In nucleotides, the CDR3 is TGTGCCAGCAACGGAGGGGCCGGTAATGAAAAACTGTTTTTT. Protein product: CASNGGAGNEKLFF.